These 16 T cell receptor beta chains were all obtained from the same sample, sequenced in a study of blood T cell repertoires in COVID-19. The table came from immunoSEQ multiplex PCR; TCRdb's copy has only in-frame clones and leaves some out. Of about 180,000 clones in the sample, roughly 84% were seen once. The sample consisted of peripheral blood. All receptors derive from a woman aged 40 to 55 with COVID-19, enrolled during active disease.

This clone has a single count. The V and J genes are TRBV10-1 and TRBJ2-2; maybe TRBD2 (6 bases). The CDR3 runs 16 residues. V was clipped by 5 bases and J by 0 bases, with 13 bases between them. Germline values: CDR1 WNHNN, CDR2 SYGVQD (reference sequence). DNA for the CDR3: TGCGCCAGCAGTAGGGCGGGATCGACGAACACCGGGGAGCTGTTTTTT. It encodes CASSRAGSTNTGELFF.

V is TRBV5-1 and J is TRBJ1-4; TRBD1 aligns across 7 bases. The CDR3 has 15 amino acids. Trimming took 4 bases from V and 8 from J; bases not matched to a gene: 11. The germline CDR1 and CDR2 sequences are SGHRS and YFSETQ. DNA of the CDR3: TGCGCCAGCAGCCGACAAGGGGGCGACGGGGAAAAACTGTTTTTT. Amino acids: CASSRQGGDGEKLFF.

This clone was recorded a few times. The V call is TRBV20-1, the J call TRBJ2-1, with D unresolved. The CDR3 sequence is 9 residues long. Per germline, CDR1 DFQATT and CDR2 SNEGSKA (reference sequence). Trimming cost V 7 bases and J 10 bases, with 8 bases left between them. The DNA of the CDR3 is TGCAGTGACGAACGGGAGCAGTTCTTC. Its protein product is CSDEREQFF.

The chain links TRBV11-2 to TRBJ2-6; TRBD2 might be the D (5 bases). The CDR3 consists of 13 residues. Germline CDR1 SGHAT, CDR2 FQNNGV. Trimming took 5 bases from V and 12 from J, leaving 14 bases between them. This chain's CDR3 is CASSETGSRVLTF. The DNA of the CDR3 is TGTGCCAGCAGCGAAACGGGGTCGCGCGTCCTGACTTTC. The whole variable domain, remainder taken from reference TRBV11-2 and TRBJ2-6, is EAGVAQSPRYKIIEKRQSVAFWCNPISGHATLYWYQQILGQGPKLLIQFQNNGVVDDSQLPKDRFSAERLKGVDSTLKIQPAKLEDSAVYLCASSETGSRVLTFGAGSRLTVL.

This clone is a singleton in its sample. The chain has TRBV19 and TRBJ1-2; TRBD1 matches at 12 bases. V shed 6 bases and J 3 bases; nucleotides not matched to a gene: 8. Germline V gives CDR1 LNHDA, CDR2 SQIVND (reference sequence). There are 16 residues in the CDR3. The CDR3 nucleotides are TGTGCCAGTAGACGACCGGGACAGGGGGCGTACTATGGCTACACCTTC. Its protein product is CASRRPGQGAYYGYTF.

The J gene is TRBJ2-1, the V gene TRBV5-1, with 10 bases that match TRBD2. There are 17 residues in the CDR3. Trimming removed 0 bases from V and 4 bases from J; junction bases left unmatched: 7. Germline V gene data show CDR1 as SGHRS and CDR2 as YFSETQ. CDR3 residues: CASSLEASGGFYNEQFF. Here the CDR3 DNA reads TGCGCCAGCAGCTTGGAGGCTAGCGGGGGATTTTACAATGAGCAGTTCTTC.

V and J are TRBV5-4 and TRBJ1-4; a possible D gene is TRBD1 (6 bases). There are 15 residues in the CDR3. V was pared by 2 bases and J by 4 bases, with 12 bases between. Germline CDR1 and CDR2: SGHNT and YYREEE (reference sequence). In nucleotides, the CDR3 is TGTGCCAGCAGCTTTAGAGGGGGGGGTAATGAAAAACTGTTTTTT. This translates into CASSFRGGGNEKLFF.

The chain has TRBV7-3 and TRBJ2-3, with unresolved D. CDR1 and CDR2 (germline): SGHTA, FQGTGA. V lost 3 bases, J lost 2 bases, and 9 bases lay in between. The CDR3 spans 14 residues. CDR3 DNA sequence: TGTGCCAGCAGCTTTTACCAGAACACAGATACGCAGTATTTT. Its protein is CASSFYQNTDTQYF.

The V gene is TRBV4-1, the J gene TRBJ2-1; TRBD2 matches 8 bases. In germline, CDR1 is MGHRA, CDR2 YSYEKL. The CDR3 covers 14 residues. The V segment lost 3 bases and the J segment 10 bases; nucleotides outside the gene matches: 8. The CDR3 sequence: CASSHISGSGEQFF. As DNA, the CDR3 is TGCGCCAGCAGCCACATAAGCGGGAGCGGGGAGCAGTTCTTC.

This sequence joins TRBV28 and TRBJ2-5; 10 bases line up with TRBD1. The CDR3 is 16 residues long. The germline V gene encodes CDR1 MDHEN and CDR2 SYDVKM. Trimming at V came to 5 bases and at J to 5 bases, leaving 11 bases not matched to a gene. CDR3: CASSTATGGAYETQYF. The CDR3 coding sequence is TGTGCCAGCAGTACCGCGACAGGGGGCGCGTACGAGACCCAGTACTTC.

The rearrangement joins TRBV10-1 to TRBJ2-1, with 12 bases lining up with TRBD1. The germline gives CDR1 WNHNN, CDR2 SYGVQD (reference sequence). After removal of 5 bases from V and 9 bases from J, the junction contained 8 bases not matched to a gene. The CDR3 length is 15 residues. The CDR3 is CASSTTGTGGLEQFF. CDR3 coding DNA: TGCGCCAGCAGTACTACCGGGACAGGGGGCCTTGAGCAGTTCTTC.

The genes are TRBV5-1 and TRBJ1-5; D call uncertain. Germline loops: CDR1 SGHRS, CDR2 YFSETQ. The ends were cut back, 6 bases at V and 1 base at J, with 14 bases in the middle. The CDR3 sequence is 15 residues long. The CDR3 nucleotides read TGCGCCAGCACCCTGGATGGAGGGAGCAATCAGCCCCAGCATTTT. Amino acid sequence: CASTLDGGSNQPQHF.

The chain has TRBV6-5 and TRBJ1-4, with D unresolved. The CDR3 totals 14 residues. The germline gives CDR1 MNHEY, CDR2 SVGAGI. The V end was cut by 6 bases, the J end by 4 bases, with 12 bases between. CDR3 coding DNA: TGTGCCAGCAGCTTTCGCGGTGGTAATGAAAAACTGTTTTTT. This translates into CASSFRGGNEKLFF.

The V and J genes are TRBV11-2 and TRBJ1-6; the match to TRBD1 covers 7 bases. Germline lookup yields CDR1 SGHAT and CDR2 FQNNGV. Losses at the gene ends were 4 bases for V and 7 bases for J; bases not matched to a gene: 7. CDR3 size: 15 residues. The CDR3 loop reads CASSSDRRVNSPLHF. In nucleotides, the CDR3 is TGTGCCAGCAGCTCGGACAGGCGAGTAAATTCACCCCTCCACTTT. Full variable domain (rest looked up from reference TRBV11-2 and TRBJ1-6): EAGVAQSPRYKIIEKRQSVAFWCNPISGHATLYWYQQILGQGPKLLIQFQNNGVVDDSQLPKDRFSAERLKGVDSTLKIQPAKLEDSAVYLCASSSDRRVNSPLHFGNGTRLTVT.

CDR3 sequence (DNA): TGTGCCAGCGGTGGCAGGGTAGGCGAAAAACTGTTTTTT. It encodes CASGGRVGEKLFF. The rearrangement joins TRBV28 to TRBJ1-4; maybe TRBD1 (5 bases). The CDR3 runs 13 residues. Trimming shortened V by 8 bases and J by 8 bases, and 15 bases separated the two germline ends. Germline CDR1 reads MDHEN; CDR2 reads SYDVKM.

V and J are TRBV2 and TRBJ2-1; TRBD2 might be the D (5 bases). CDR1 and CDR2 from the germline V gene are SNHLY and FYNNEI. Trimming took off 7 bases at V and 5 bases at J, with 9 bases between the two ends. This CDR3 has 12 residues. The CDR3 DNA is TGTGCCAGCATAGCGATGAACAATGAGCAGTTCTTC. It encodes CASIAMNNEQFF.